These 25 T cell receptor beta chains came from one sample sequenced in a study of human T cells and chemical hapten exposure. TCRdb independently ran MiXCR on the RACE reads; one entry per CDR3 protein. The sample contains 100,000 to 150,000 distinct CDR3 sequences, 13% of which appear only once. Time point given: pre-sensitization, week 0. Specified treatment: therapeutic diphenylcyclopropenone sensitization with weekly scalp DPC. Sequencing was performed on whole blood, taken in connection with sensitization to the hapten diphenylcyclopropenone (DPC). The receptors originated from a woman under 30 with alopecia areata. Some clones in this sample may be carry-over from other donors' samples.

The rearrangement uses TRBV3-1 and TRBJ1-2; D is perhaps TRBD1 (5 bases). V was cut by 0 bases and J by 5 bases, with 16 bases left in between. The CDR3 consists of 16 residues. Per germline, CDR1 LGHDT and CDR2 YNNKEL (reference sequence). CDR3 in amino acids: CASSQDLGADPYGYTF. CDR3 in DNA: TGTGCCAGCAGCCAAGATCTTGGGGCAGATCCATATGGCTACACCTTC.

V usage is TRBV2 and J usage is TRBJ1-6, with 9 bases that match TRBD1. The V and J ends lost 6 bases and 10 bases, in that order; junction bases with no gene match: 4. The germline CDR1 and CDR2 sequences are SNHLY and FYNNEI. CDR3 length: 13 residues. The chain's CDR3 is CASRGTGNSPLHF. CDR3 coding DNA: TGTGCCAGCAGGGGGACAGGGAACTCACCCCTCCACTTT.

This clonotype was detected many times. This chain connects TRBV6-1 to TRBJ2-7; 11 positions agree with TRBD1. CDR1 MNHNS and CDR2 SASEGT come from the germline V gene. The CDR3 totals 15 residues. The V segment lost 10 bases and the J segment 3 bases; nucleotides outside the gene matches: 11. Here the CDR3 reads CATARGDRGFYEQYF. As DNA, the CDR3 is TGTGCCACCGCGAGAGGGGACAGGGGGTTCTACGAGCAGTACTTC.

This clonotype appeared a few times. The chain joins TRBV9 to TRBJ1-1; D ambiguous. The germline V and J ends were trimmed by 4 bases and 4 bases, with 11 bases remaining between them. The CDR3 runs to 13 residues. Germline CDR1 reads SGDLS; CDR2 reads YYNGEE. CDR3 nucleotides: TGTGCCAGCAGCTTCGGAGAGGGCACTGAAGCTTTCTTT. It encodes CASSFGEGTEAFF.

This clonotype was picked up a small number of times. The V and J genes are TRBV7-9 and TRBJ2-7; 11 positions agree with TRBD1. CDR3 length: 16 amino acids. Germline CDR1 SEHNR, CDR2 FQNEAQ (reference sequence). The trim removed 4 bases at V and 3 bases at J, leaving 8 bases unmatched. For the CDR3, the DNA is TGTGCCAGCAGCTCCGATCCGGGACAGGGGGTCTACGAGCAGTACTTC. The encoded protein is CASSSDPGQGVYEQYF.

V is TRBV29-1 and J is TRBJ2-2; TRBD1 might be the D (6 bases). The CDR3 spans 13 residues. V dropped 6 bases and J dropped 5 bases, with 13 bases sitting between them. Germline CDR1 and CDR2: SQVTM and ANQGSEA. The CDR3 DNA is TGCAGCGTCGGGACAAAGGGGACCGGGGAGCTGTTTTTT. It yields the protein CSVGTKGTGELFF.

This clonotype was found many times. This sequence joins TRBV7-2 and TRBJ2-7, with a possible D match to TRBD2 (5 bases). Germline assignment: CDR1 SGHTA and CDR2 FQGNSA. V was pared by 0 bases and J by 4 bases, with 7 bases between. The CDR3 has 13 residues. Here the CDR3 reads CASSLAGGYEQYF. As DNA, the CDR3 is TGTGCCAGCAGCTTAGCAGGCGGGTACGAGCAGTACTTC.

V usage is TRBV28 and J usage is TRBJ1-4; no firm D call. Germline assignment: CDR1 MDHEN and CDR2 SYDVKM. The CDR3 covers 16 residues. V was shortened by 5 bases and J by 8 bases, with 21 bases between the two germline ends. Written as DNA, the CDR3 is TGTGCCAGCAGTCCACGGACTGCTTCGGGAAAAGAAAAACTGTTTTTT. Translated: CASSPRTASGKEKLFF. Using reference TRBV28 and TRBJ1-4 for the parts outside the CDR3, the full variable domain is DVKVTQSSRYLVKRTGEKVFLECVQDMDHENMFWYRQDPGLGLRLIYFSYDVKMKEKGDIPEGYSVSREKKERFSLILESASTNQTSMYLCASSPRTASGKEKLFFGSGTQLSVL.

This clonotype has a count of ten or more. The rearrangement links TRBV7-9 to TRBJ2-3, with D uncertain. Germline lookup yields CDR1 SEHNR and CDR2 FQNEAQ (reference sequence). The CDR3 length is 13 residues. V lost 4 bases to trimming and J lost 2 bases, with 7 bases between them. CDR3 DNA: TGTGCCAGCAGCTGGCTCAACACAGATACGCAGTATTTT. Its protein is CASSWLNTDTQYF.

This clonotype was detected ten times or more. The chain is built from TRBV6-6 and TRBJ1-5; maybe TRBD1 (5 bases). The V gene lost 8 bases and the J gene lost 2 bases, with 13 bases spanning the gap. CDR1 and CDR2 from the germline V gene are MNHNY and SVGAGI (reference sequence). CDR3 length: 14 residues. The CDR3 spells CASWPGGGNQPQHF. For the CDR3, the DNA is TGTGCCAGCTGGCCGGGGGGGGGCAATCAGCCCCAGCATTTT.

This clonotype has more than one count but fewer than ten. This rearrangement joins TRBV11-2 to TRBJ2-5, with 8 nucleotides matching TRBD1. V lost 0 bases, J lost 2 bases, and 5 bases stayed unmatched. The CDR3 has 16 amino acids. The germline V gene encodes CDR1 SGHAT and CDR2 FQNNGV. The CDR3 nucleotides are TGTGCCAGCAGCTTAGAACCCGGACAGGGACAAGAGACCCAGTACTTC. This sequence encodes CASSLEPGQGQETQYF.

This rearrangement joins TRBV3-1 to TRBJ2-7, with 8 bases matching TRBD1. There are 16 residues in the CDR3. Germline V gives CDR1 LGHDT, CDR2 YNNKEL (reference sequence). V was clipped by 2 bases and J by 2 bases; unmatched bases: 8. The CDR3 here is CASSQRGQGATYEQYF. DNA for the CDR3: TGTGCCAGCAGCCAAAGGGGCCAGGGGGCTACCTACGAGCAGTACTTC.

This clonotype was seen ten or more times. V and J are TRBV6-2 or TRBV6-3 and TRBJ1-5; D gene ambiguous. The CDR3 length is 13 residues. The V gene lost 2 bases and the J gene lost 7 bases, with 9 bases spanning the gap. Germline CDR1 MNHEY, CDR2 SVGEGT. CDR3 in amino acids: CASSYGVSQPQHF. DNA of the CDR3: TGTGCCAGCAGTTACGGGGTCAGCCAGCCCCAGCATTTT.

This clonotype was seen ten or more times. The chain is built from TRBV29-1 and TRBJ2-5; TRBD1 agrees at 7 bases. Germline V gene lookup returns CDR1 SQVTM and CDR2 ANQGSEA. Unmatched junction bases numbered 5, after V lost 7 bases and J lost 0 bases. The CDR3 is made up of 13 amino acids. For the CDR3, the DNA is TGCAGCGGTCGGACAGGTTACCAAGAGACCCAGTACTTC. Its translation: CSGRTGYQETQYF.

This clonotype was seen many times. This chain joins TRBV28 and TRBJ1-4, with D possibly being TRBD1 (5 bases). Germline V CDR1 and CDR2: MDHEN, SYDVKM. The CDR3 is made up of 16 amino acids. The V end was cut by 6 bases, the J end by 0 bases, with 14 bases between. The CDR3 DNA sequence: TGTGCCAGCAGGCTGGGGGGGTCTGCAACTAATGAAAAACTGTTTTTT. This translates into CASRLGGSATNEKLFF.

This clonotype was detected a few times. The chain links TRBV6-2 or TRBV6-3 to TRBJ2-3, with 9 bases that match TRBD2. This CDR3 has 17 residues. Trimming cost V 0 bases and J 0 bases; bases outside gene matches: 4. From germline, CDR1 is MNHEY and CDR2 SVGEGT. CDR3: CASSYSASGMSTDTQYF. DNA for the CDR3: TGTGCCAGCAGTTACTCGGCTAGCGGGATGAGCACAGATACGCAGTATTTT.

The CDR3 DNA reads TGCGCCAGCAGCCAAGTCGGGACCCGCAATCAGCCCCAGCATTTT. Translation gives CASSQVGTRNQPQHF. This chain connects TRBV4-3 to TRBJ1-5, with D possibly being TRBD1 (5 bases). The CDR3 loop spans 15 amino acids. The V end lost 1 base, the J end lost 2 bases, and 9 bases lay between the germline ends. CDR1 is LGHNA and CDR2 is YSLEER in the germline V gene.

This clonotype was detected ten times or more. The chain employs TRBV7-9 and TRBJ1-1; a weak D match, TRBD1 (5 bases). Germline V gives CDR1 SEHNR, CDR2 FQNEAQ (reference sequence). Trimming shortened V by 6 bases and J by 0 bases, and 14 bases separated the two germline ends. The CDR3 is 15 amino acids. The CDR3 sequence: CASSSDRLMNTEAFF. The CDR3, as DNA: TGTGCCAGCAGTTCCGACAGACTCATGAACACTGAAGCTTTCTTT.

V usage is TRBV2 and J usage is TRBJ2-7, with 7 bases fitting TRBD2. Looked up from germline, CDR1 is SNHLY and CDR2 is FYNNEI. V shed 9 bases, J shed 0 bases, and the junction held 5 bases outside the gene matches. The CDR3 spans 13 residues. CDR3 region: CASLAASSYEQYF. The DNA of the CDR3 is TGTGCCAGTCTAGCGGCGAGCTCCTACGAGCAGTACTTC.

The chain has TRBV7-2 and TRBJ1-3; D is unclear. Germline values: CDR1 SGHTA, CDR2 FQGNSA. The V end lost 7 bases, the J end lost 0 bases, and 13 bases lay between the germline ends. This CDR3 contains 15 residues. The CDR3 region has the DNA TGTGCCAGCACCCGAAGTTGGGGCTCTGGAAACACCATATATTTT. Translating it yields CASTRSWGSGNTIYF.

This clonotype came up many times. The gene calls are TRBV29-1 and TRBJ1-5; D is ambiguous. The germline gives CDR1 SQVTM, CDR2 ANQGSEA. V lost 3 bases and J 0 bases, leaving 15 bases between the germline ends. The CDR3 consists of 16 residues. The CDR3 DNA reads TGCAGCGTTGACTGCAGTGCTAACTATAGCAATCAGCCCCAGCATTTT. It is translated as CSVDCSANYSNQPQHF.

This clonotype turned up a few times. The chain uses TRBV20-1 and TRBJ2-1; TRBD2 aligns across 8 bases. In germline, CDR1 is DFQATT, CDR2 SNEGSKA (reference sequence). The ends lost 5 bases at V and 7 bases at J; junction bases unmatched: 7. CDR3 size: 13 residues. DNA of the CDR3: TGCAGTGCTCTTAGCGGGGAGAAGAATGAGCAGTTCTTC. Protein sequence: CSALSGEKNEQFF.

About this clonotype itself: One end of the junction fails to match germline, which may point to a read error. Written as DNA, the CDR3 is TGCGGTGCTAGTCAGCTTGCCAAAAACATTCAGTACTTC. Its protein is CGASQLAKNIQYF. The chain couples TRBV20-1 to TRBJ2-4; D remains ambiguous. CDR1 and CDR2 (germline): DFQATT, SNEGSKA (reference sequence). The CDR3 has 13 residues.

This clonotype occurred many times. The chain employs TRBV6-6 and TRBJ1-6; maybe TRBD1 (5 bases). Germline CDR1 and CDR2: MNHNY and SVGAGI (reference sequence). This CDR3 has 13 residues. Trimming cost V 5 bases and J 8 bases, with 10 bases left between them. CDR3 DNA sequence: TGTGCCAGCAGTCCCTCAGGGTATTCACCCCTCCACTTT. It yields the protein CASSPSGYSPLHF.

The chain employs TRBV30 and TRBJ1-5, with 7 positions matching TRBD1. The CDR3 has 15 amino acids. After removal of 2 bases from V and 7 bases from J, the junction contained 11 bases not matched to a gene. Germline loops: CDR1 GTSNPN, CDR2 SVGIG (reference sequence). CDR3 nucleotides: TGTGCCTGGAGTCCCGAGGGCAGGGGGAAACAGCCCCAGCATTTT. Its protein is CAWSPEGRGKQPQHF.